These 8 T cell receptor beta chains originate from one sample sequenced in a study of identical twins. Each CDR3 protein gets one entry after TCRdb re-called the 5' RACE reads with MiXCR. The sample has hundreds of thousands of distinct CDR3 sequences; 5.5% to 6.5% are singletons. Sequencing was carried out using naive T cells sorted from blood. These receptors came from a young man in good health.

This clonotype appeared many times. The rearrangement uses TRBV10-3 and TRBJ2-1; 12 positions agree with TRBD1. The CDR3 extends over 14 amino acids. Germline V gene data show CDR1 as ENHRY and CDR2 as SYGVKD. The V gene end was trimmed by 7 bases and the J gene end by 6 bases; junction bases not matched to a gene: 4. CDR3 sequence: CAITGTGGLNEQFF. The CDR3 nucleotides read TGTGCCATCACCGGGACAGGGGGCCTCAATGAGCAGTTCTTC.

This clonotype came up many times. V usage is TRBV20-1 and J usage is TRBJ2-2; 11 bases map to TRBD2. Germline CDR1 is DFQATT and CDR2 is SNEGSKA (reference sequence). The V and J ends lost 3 bases and 6 bases, in that order; junction bases with no gene match: 9. CDR3 length: 16 amino acids. CDR3 protein: CSARRTSGSRAGELFF. CDR3 bases: TGCAGTGCTAGGAGGACTAGCGGGTCTCGGGCCGGGGAGCTGTTTTTT.

This clonotype showed up just a few times. The CDR3 here is CAIKGARPADTQYF. The CDR3 nucleotides are TGTGCCATCAAAGGGGCCAGACCAGCAGATACGCAGTATTTT. The V call is TRBV10-3, the J call TRBJ2-3; the D gene is possibly TRBD1 (5 bases). Looked up from germline, CDR1 is ENHRY and CDR2 is SYGVKD. The CDR3 has 14 residues. Trimming left V 7 bases short and J 4 bases short, with 15 bases between.

J is TRBJ2-3 and V is TRBV7-9; the match to TRBD2 covers 11 bases. V lost 5 bases to trimming and J lost 8 bases; unmatched junction nucleotides: 9. CDR1 and CDR2 (germline): SEHNR, FQNEAQ (reference sequence). This CDR3 has 15 amino acids. CDR3 coding DNA: TGTGCCAGCAGCCGGACTAGCGGGTGGCGGCCTACGCAGTATTTT. This encodes CASSRTSGWRPTQYF.

This clonotype was counted a few times. V gene TRBV2 combines with J gene TRBJ2-3; TRBD2 matches 7 bases. Looked up from germline, CDR1 is SNHLY and CDR2 is FYNNEI. The CDR3 has 13 amino acids. Losses at the gene ends were 10 bases for V and 2 bases for J; bases not matched to a gene: 6. CDR3 bases: TGTGCCACCGAGCGGGACCTCACAGATACGCAGTATTTT. Its protein is CATERDLTDTQYF.

This clonotype was observed at least ten times. The CDR3 sequence is CSARVGSSGSNEQFF. The CDR3 region has the DNA TGCAGTGCTAGAGTAGGGTCTAGCGGGAGTAATGAGCAGTTCTTC. V and J are TRBV20-1 and TRBJ2-1, with 10 bases fitting TRBD2. Germline V gene data show CDR1 as DFQATT and CDR2 as SNEGSKA (reference sequence). The CDR3 has 15 amino acids. V shed 1 base, J shed 7 bases, and the junction held 7 bases outside the gene matches.

In this sample, this clonotype turned up many times. The rearrangement uses TRBV11-2 and TRBJ2-7; 9 bases are a match to TRBD2. The germline V gene encodes CDR1 SGHAT and CDR2 FQNNGV. J lost 6 bases, V lost 4 bases, and 7 bases had no gene match. CDR3 length: 14 residues. The CDR3 loop reads CASSYSGRSSEQYF. For the CDR3, the DNA is TGTGCCAGCAGCTATAGCGGGAGATCAAGCGAGCAGTACTTC.

This clonotype was observed a handful of times. The genes are TRBV29-1 and TRBJ2-5, with 7 bases matching TRBD2. V gave up 4 bases and J gave up 5 bases; unmatched junction bases: 16. The CDR3 length is 16 residues. CDR1 is SQVTM, CDR2 ANQGSEA, per germline. The CDR3 DNA is TGCAGCGTTGGGATCGGAGGTGCGGGGGAATGGGAGACCCAGTACTTC. It specifies CSVGIGGAGEWETQYF.